This TCR beta chain was captured in a study of early T cells in non-severe SARS-CoV-2 infection (dated by TCRdb to the early 2020s). Context from the whole study: TCR sequencing used bulk RNA from unsorted whole blood, so alpha and beta chains could not be paired.

Set within a cohort of healthcare workers in London, UK, this nested case-control study involved weekly PCR testing of nasopharyngeal swabs along with blood sampling. Between 23 and 31 March 2020, the week of the UK lockdown, healthcare workers were enrolled and then followed up weekly for as long as 16 weeks. As concerns this clonotype: Its antigen has not been determined. No much larger clone exists at a distance of one base, and base qualities are not known.

Libraries were built with 5' RACE. The sequencer was a NextSeq 500. The TCR library protocol attached unique molecular identifiers to individual cDNA molecules to correct for sequencing error and PCR bias. Sequencing covered both TCR alpha and beta chains, and within each sample the abundances of alpha and beta sequences were tightly co-correlated. On the study's bioinformatics: Decombinator V4 was used to annotate TCR sequences for V gene, J gene and CDR3. Expanded TCRs were defined as changing significantly between any two time points under a Poisson model with p below 0.0001. Abundances of TCRs were expressed as counts per million after normalisation to the total number of TCRs sequenced in each sample. VDJdb, accessed 1 November 2021, was searched for CMV, EBV and SARS-CoV-2 annotated TCRs, with TCRs annotated for multiple antigens excluded. TCRdb trimmed the raw reads at Q25, called clones with MiXCR and kept productive beta chains. One record per CDR3 amino acid sequence lists the most common genes and DNA. The V and J calls follow TCRdb's processing rather than the paper's. Across this sample there are around 71,000 distinct CDR3 sequences, with about 9% seen only once. Clones ranked in the top ten supply 15% of the sample.

What the work shows at the level of the full study, not this receptor alone: VDJdb matching was skewed toward anti-spike CD8 responses and likely underestimated virus-specific expansions, missing private and CD4 specificities.

The sequenced sample was whole blood, obtained at baseline. The sequence was obtained from an adult who was a healthcare worker with PCR-confirmed SARS-CoV-2 infection or an uninfected control (not recorded which).

The CDR3 is CASSPNPLAGVYEQYF. The bases are TGCGCCAGCAGCCCCAACCCTCTAGCGGGAGTTTACGAGCAGTACTTC. The chain was built from TRBV5-1 and TRBJ2-7; TRBD2 fits 10 bases in the junction. Via the germline V gene, CDR1 is SGHRS and CDR2 YFSETQ. V is pruned by 4 bases and J by 4 bases, leaving 11 bases of the junction without a gene match. The CDR3 contains 16 residues, cysteine and phenylalanine counted. The entry retains the CDR3 DNA only, 48 bases that are in frame from base 1.